This record concerns one T cell receptor (beta chain) sequence. As yet, its antigen is unknown. V dropped 2 bases and J dropped 6; count of bases not matched to a gene: 8. The V gene's germline CDR1 is SGHRS and CDR2 YFSETQ. The CDR3 is 16 amino acids. The record originates from a study of T cell responses to AZD1222 COVID-19 vaccine. Study details: Doses given second, at about 4 or about 12 weeks, were pooled. Regarding the study as a whole: Only five or six AZD1222 recipients tested seropositive at baseline. Elevations in Spike-specific TCR breadth and depth followed administration of two AZD1222 doses. Sampled repertoires all dated from after the peak T cell response.

TCRdb's copy holds only in-frame clones and misses some; the assay was immunoSEQ multiplex PCR. The sample lists 250,000 or so clones, more than 85% occurring once. This chain joins TRBV5-1 and TRBJ2-2, with 9 bases fitting TRBD2. The starting material was peripheral blood, obtained on day 0 of AZD1222 vaccination. The clonotype originates from an adult in good health. The CDR3 sequence: CASSLTSGLAAGELFF. The CDR3 DNA reads as TGCGCCAGCAGCTTAACTAGCGGGCTTGCGGCCGGGGAGCTGTTTTTT. Looking up the rest from reference TRBV5-1 and TRBJ2-2 gives the full variable domain: KAGVTQTPRYLIKTRGQQVTLSCSPISGHRSVSWYQQTPGQGLQFLFEYFSETQRNKGNFPGRFSGRQFSNSRSEMNVSTLELGDSALYLCASSLTSGLAAGELFFGEGSRLTVL.